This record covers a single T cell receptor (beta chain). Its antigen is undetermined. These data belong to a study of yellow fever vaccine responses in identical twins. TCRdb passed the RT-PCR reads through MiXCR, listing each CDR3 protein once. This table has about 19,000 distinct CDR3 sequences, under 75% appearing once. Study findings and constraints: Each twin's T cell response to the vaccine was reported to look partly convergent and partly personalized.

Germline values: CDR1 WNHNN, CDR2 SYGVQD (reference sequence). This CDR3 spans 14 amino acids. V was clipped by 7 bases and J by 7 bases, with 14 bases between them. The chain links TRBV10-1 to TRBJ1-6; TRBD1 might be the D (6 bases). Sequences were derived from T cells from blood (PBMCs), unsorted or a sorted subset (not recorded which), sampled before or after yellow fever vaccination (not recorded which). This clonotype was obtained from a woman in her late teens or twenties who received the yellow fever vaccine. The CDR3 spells CASNSGALNSPLHF. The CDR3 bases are TGCGCCAGCAACTCAGGGGCCCTAAATTCACCCCTCCACTTT.